This entry describes one TCR beta chain. It lacks a known antigen. Within one base of it there is no much larger clone, and no base qualities were kept. The source of the sample is a study of a mutant IDH1 vaccine in newly diagnosed glioma (dated by TCRdb to the early 2020s). About the study as a whole: Eight vaccinations were administered to patients in weeks 1, 3, 5, 7, 11, 15, 19 and 23, corresponding to visits V03 through V10. For exploratory analyses, longitudinal TCRB deep sequencing was carried out in around 26 treated patients wherever samples were available. Before enrollment, patients had received standard therapy of radiotherapy alone, temozolomide alone, or radiochemotherapy with temozolomide; most received the combination. Of the approximately 30 treated patients, approximately 62% were male and approximately 40% were female, and the mean age was approximately 39 years. Peripheral blood was drawn at six visits: V03 (baseline), V05, V07, V10, V12 and V13. Vaccination began 4-6 weeks after radiotherapy alone, or alongside temozolomide cycles in the chemotherapy-containing groups. The full study reports these points: No apparent relationship was observed between pseudoprogression and alterations in the top peripheral T cell clonotypes detected by TCRB sequencing. The authors noted that analyses of patient blood samples could not be reproduced because of sample limitations. Availability determined which PBMC samples were chosen for TCRB deep sequencing. Immune responses induced by the vaccine were seen in roughly 95% of patients across multiple MHC alleles.

The CDR3 sequence holds 14 residues, the cysteine and phenylalanine included. The CDR3 DNA has 42 bases and is translated from base 1. Clipping removes 3 bases from V and 6 bases from J, with 6 as the unmatched junction base count. CDR1 and CDR2 were assigned from the germline V gene as KGHSY and FQNENV. The time point tag for this specimen amounts to: week 11, during vaccination. A 20-mer mutant IDH1 peptide at 300 micrograms in Montanide made up each vaccine dose, which was injected subcutaneously together with topical imiquimod. Donors had newly diagnosed WHO grade 3 or 4 IDH1-mutant astrocytomas with loss of nuclear ATRX. The samples were drawn from NOA16, a multicentre, single-arm, open-label phase I trial in Germany that tested a mutant IDH1 peptide vaccine in humans for the first time. Genomic DNA for TCRB sequencing was extracted from EDTA blood using the DNeasy Blood and Tissue Kit. The library was built by means of the immunoSEQ multiplex PCR assay. Following the manufacturer's protocol, the hsTCRB Kit was used to amplify rearranged TCR beta chain sequences. Sequencing of TCRB libraries was carried out on an Illumina MiSeq. Processing in the source paper ran as follows. The kit vendor's proprietary platform handled demultiplexing, trimming and gene mapping. This immuneACCESS table, as held by TCRdb, lists in-frame sequences with V and J called but not all clones. Of the missing ones, under half trace to an unresolved V gene in checked studies; the others have no known cause. The V and J calls and clone size come from that table; D and trimming were worked out from the DNA. The sample records under 65,000 clones, about four fifths of which are singletons. The top ten hold more than 5.5% of the sample.

The chain is encoded by TRBV16 joined to TRBJ1-1; the central 8 bases match TRBD1. The receptor comes from a man in his fifties or sixties with glioma. The sample in question was PBMCs, obtained from a glioma patient whose treatment included an IDH1 peptide vaccine. The bases are TGTGCCAGCAGCCAGAGACAGGGGACGGCTGAAGCTTTCTTT. This sequence encodes CASSQRQGTAEAFF.